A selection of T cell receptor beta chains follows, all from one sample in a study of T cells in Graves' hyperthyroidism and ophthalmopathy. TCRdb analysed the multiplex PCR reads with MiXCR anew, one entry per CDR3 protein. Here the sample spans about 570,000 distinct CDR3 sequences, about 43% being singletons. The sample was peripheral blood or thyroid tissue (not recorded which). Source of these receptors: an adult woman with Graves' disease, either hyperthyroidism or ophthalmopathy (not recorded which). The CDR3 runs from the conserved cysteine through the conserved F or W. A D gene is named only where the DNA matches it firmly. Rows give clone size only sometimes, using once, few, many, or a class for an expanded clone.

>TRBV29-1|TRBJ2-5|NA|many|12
TGCAGCGTTGCGGGGCGGGGAGAGACCCAGTACTTC
CSVAGRGETQYF
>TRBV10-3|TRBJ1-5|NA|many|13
TGTGCCATCAGTGACAGGGTCAATCAGCCCCAGCATTTT
CAISDRVNQPQHF
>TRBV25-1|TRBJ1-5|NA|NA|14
TGTGCCAGCAGTGGGGGATATAGCAAGCAGCCCCAGCATTTT
CASSGGYSKQPQHF
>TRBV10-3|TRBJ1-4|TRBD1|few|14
TGTGCCATCAGTGCAGCAGGGGGCGAGGAAAAACTGTTTTTT
CAISAAGGEEKLFF
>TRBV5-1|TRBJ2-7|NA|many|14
TGCGCCAGCAGCTTGGCTATCCGTTCCCGGGAGCAGTACTTC
CASSLAIRSREQYF
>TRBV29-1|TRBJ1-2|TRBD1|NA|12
TGCAGCGTTGAGCGACAGGGTCATGGCTACACCTTC
CSVERQGHGYTF
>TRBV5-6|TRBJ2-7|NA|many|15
TGTGCCAGCAGCTTTGCCTGGCGTGACTCCTACGAGCAGTACTTC
CASSFAWRDSYEQYF
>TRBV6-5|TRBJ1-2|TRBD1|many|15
TGTGCCAGCAGTTCCCCGGGACAGGGGGCTTGGGGCTACACCTTC
CASSSPGQGAWGYTF
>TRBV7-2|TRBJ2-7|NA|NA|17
TGTGCCAGCAGCCCTTACACCGGGGACGTAGGCTCCTACGAGCAGTACTTC
CASSPYTGDVGSYEQYF
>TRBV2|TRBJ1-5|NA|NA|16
TGTGCCAGCAGTGCGCCTACGGGCAGTAACAATCAGCCCCAGCATTTT
CASSAPTGSNNQPQHF
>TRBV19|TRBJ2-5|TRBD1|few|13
TGTGCCAGCCGCAGGGGGCTAGGGGAGACCCAGTACTTC
CASRRGLGETQYF
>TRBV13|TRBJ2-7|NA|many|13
TGTGCCAGCAGCAAAACAGGTGTCTACGAGCAGTACTTC
CASSKTGVYEQYF
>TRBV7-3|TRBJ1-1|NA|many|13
TGTGCCAGCAGCCCCCGGGCCCACACTGAAGCTTTCTTT
CASSPRAHTEAFF
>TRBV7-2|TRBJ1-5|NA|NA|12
TGTGCCAGCAGCTCATTTGGGCAGCCCCAGCATTTT
CASSSFGQPQHF
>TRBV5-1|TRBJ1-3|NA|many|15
TGCGCCAGCAGTCCCCACGCGGTCGCGGGAAACACCATATATTTT
CASSPHAVAGNTIYF
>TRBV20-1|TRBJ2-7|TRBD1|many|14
TGCAGTGCTAGCTCCGGGACAGGGCTCTACGAGCAGTACTTC
CSASSGTGLYEQYF
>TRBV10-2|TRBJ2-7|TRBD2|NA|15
TGCGCCAGCAGTGAGTCTGGGGTAGCGGGACGCGAGCAGTACTTC
CASSESGVAGREQYF
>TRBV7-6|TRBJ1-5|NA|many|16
TGTGCCAGCAGCCCAGACCGTGGGGATGGCAATCAGCCCCAGCATTTT
CASSPDRGDGNQPQHF
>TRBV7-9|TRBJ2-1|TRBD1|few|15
TGTGCCAGCAGCTCAGGGACAGGGAATATGGATGAGCAGTTCTTC
CASSSGTGNMDEQFF
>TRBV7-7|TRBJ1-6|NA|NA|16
TGTGCTAGCAGCTTTGGGCTAGCGGCCGGGGAAGGACCCCTCCACTTT
CASSFGLAAGEGPLHF
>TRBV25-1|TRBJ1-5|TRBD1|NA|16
TGTGCCAGCGCCCCAGGGGGCCGATATAGCAATCAGCCCCAGCATTTT
CASAPGGRYSNQPQHF
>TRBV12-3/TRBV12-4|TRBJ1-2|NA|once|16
TGTGCCAGCAGACGGACGGACCACGGGCTTAACTATGGCTACACCTTC
CASRRTDHGLNYGYTF
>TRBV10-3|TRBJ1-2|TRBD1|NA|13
TGTGCCATCAGCCCCAGGGACAGGGATGGCTACACCTTC
CAISPRDRDGYTF
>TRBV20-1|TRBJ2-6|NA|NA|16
TGCAGTGCTAGAGATGAGGGCAGGGCTGGGGCCAACGTCCTGACTTTC
CSARDEGRAGANVLTF
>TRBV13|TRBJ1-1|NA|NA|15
TGTGCCAGCAGCTTAGCAGGGGAATTCAACACTGAAGCTTTCTTT
CASSLAGEFNTEAFF
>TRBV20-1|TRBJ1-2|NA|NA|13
TGCAGTGCTAGAGATTACAGGGCCTATGGCTACACCTTC
CSARDYRAYGYTF
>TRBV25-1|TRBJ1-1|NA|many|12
TGTGCCAGCAGTGCACAGAACACTGAAGCTTTCTTT
CASSAQNTEAFF
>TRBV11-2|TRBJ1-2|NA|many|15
TGTGCCAGCAGCTTAGAGGTCGGACCTAACTATGGCTACACCTTC
CASSLEVGPNYGYTF
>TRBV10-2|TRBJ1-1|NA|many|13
TGCGCCAGCTGGGGCCGGGGGAACACTGAAGCTTTCTTT
CASWGRGNTEAFF
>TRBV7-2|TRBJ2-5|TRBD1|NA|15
TGTGCCAGCAGTACGGGGACAGGGGCCCAAGAGACCCAGTACTTC
CASSTGTGAQETQYF
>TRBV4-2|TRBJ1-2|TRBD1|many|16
TGTGCCAGCAGCCACGGACGGCAGGGGGGGATCTATGGCTACACCTTC
CASSHGRQGGIYGYTF
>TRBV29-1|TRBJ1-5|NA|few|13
TGCAGCGTTAAGGAACCGGGAAATCAGCCCCAGCATTTT
CSVKEPGNQPQHF
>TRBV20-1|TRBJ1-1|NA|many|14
TGCAGTGCTAGAGGGGGCGGCGGGTTCACTGAAGCTTTCTTT
CSARGGGGFTEAFF
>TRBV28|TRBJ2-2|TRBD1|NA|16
TGTGCCAGCAGTAAGGACAGGGGGTTTTTAGCCGGGGAGCTGTTTTTT
CASSKDRGFLAGELFF